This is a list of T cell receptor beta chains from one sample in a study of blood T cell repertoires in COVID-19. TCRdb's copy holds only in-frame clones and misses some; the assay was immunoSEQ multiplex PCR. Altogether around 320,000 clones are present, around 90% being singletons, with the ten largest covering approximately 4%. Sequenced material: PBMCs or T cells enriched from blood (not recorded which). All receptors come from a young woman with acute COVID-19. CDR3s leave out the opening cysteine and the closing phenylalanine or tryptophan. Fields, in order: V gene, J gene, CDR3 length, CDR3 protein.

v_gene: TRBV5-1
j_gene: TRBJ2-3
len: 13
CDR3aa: ASKTAGEDTDTQY

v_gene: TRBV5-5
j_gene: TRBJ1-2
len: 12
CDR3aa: ASSNSGRGGGYT

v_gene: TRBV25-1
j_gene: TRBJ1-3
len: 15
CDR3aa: ASSEYIGTGSGNTIY

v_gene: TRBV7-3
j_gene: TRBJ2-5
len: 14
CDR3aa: ASSLLASGRGETQY

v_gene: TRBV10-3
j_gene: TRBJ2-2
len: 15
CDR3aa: AISAQGASGNTGELF

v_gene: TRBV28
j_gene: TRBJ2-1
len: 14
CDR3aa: ASSLAVAGGGNEQF

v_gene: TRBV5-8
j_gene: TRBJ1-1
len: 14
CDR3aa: ASSLALGQGLTEAF

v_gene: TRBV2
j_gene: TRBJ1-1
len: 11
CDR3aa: ASRSQGETEAF

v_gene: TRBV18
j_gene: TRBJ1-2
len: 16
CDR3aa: ASSPNPPTGNRGYGYT

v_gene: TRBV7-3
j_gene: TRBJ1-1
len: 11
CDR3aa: ASSLLSLTEAF

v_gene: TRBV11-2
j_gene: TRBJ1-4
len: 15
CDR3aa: ASSLDAAGTANEKLF

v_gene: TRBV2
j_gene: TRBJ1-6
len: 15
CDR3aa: ASSSTGVSSYNSPLH

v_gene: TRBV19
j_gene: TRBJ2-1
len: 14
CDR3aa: ASSIEGQENYNEQF

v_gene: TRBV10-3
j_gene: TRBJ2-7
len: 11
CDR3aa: AIKTGGGYEQY

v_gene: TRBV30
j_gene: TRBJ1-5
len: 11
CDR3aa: AWSGTGDQPQH

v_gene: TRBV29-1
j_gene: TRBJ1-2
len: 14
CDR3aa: SVEGPLGQFNYGYT

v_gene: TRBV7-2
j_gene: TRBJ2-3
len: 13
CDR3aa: ASSYRPTHTDTQY

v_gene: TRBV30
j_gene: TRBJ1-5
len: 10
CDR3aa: AWQQENQPQH

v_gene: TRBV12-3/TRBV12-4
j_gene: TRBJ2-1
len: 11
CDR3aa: ASSPRLQNEQF

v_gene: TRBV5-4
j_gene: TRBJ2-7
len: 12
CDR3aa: ASSSQGLAYEQY

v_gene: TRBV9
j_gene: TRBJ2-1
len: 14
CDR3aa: ASSVRGQGGSNEQF

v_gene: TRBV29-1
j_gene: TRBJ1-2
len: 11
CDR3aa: SVKQQVNYGYT

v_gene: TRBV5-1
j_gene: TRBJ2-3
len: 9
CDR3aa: ASSLSDTQY

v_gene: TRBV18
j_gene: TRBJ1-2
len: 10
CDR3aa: ASSPAQGGYT

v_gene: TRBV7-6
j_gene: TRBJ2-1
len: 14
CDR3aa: ASSSPGDWREDEQF

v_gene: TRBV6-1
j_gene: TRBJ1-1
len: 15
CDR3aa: ASSEGVTGGFGTEAF

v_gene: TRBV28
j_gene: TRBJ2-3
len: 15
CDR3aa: ASRPGTSSEGVDTQY

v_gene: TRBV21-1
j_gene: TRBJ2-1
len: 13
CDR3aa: ASSNTRKRYNEQF

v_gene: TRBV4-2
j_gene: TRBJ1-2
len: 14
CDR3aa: ASSQDIRQANYGYT

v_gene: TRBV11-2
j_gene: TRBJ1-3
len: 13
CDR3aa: ASSLAPGTGNTIY

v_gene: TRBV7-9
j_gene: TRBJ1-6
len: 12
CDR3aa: ASSPRQYNSPLH

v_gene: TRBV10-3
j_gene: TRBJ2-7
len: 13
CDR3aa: AISVTGGPPNEQY

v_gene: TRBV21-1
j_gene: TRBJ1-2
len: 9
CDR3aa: ASRRDNGYT

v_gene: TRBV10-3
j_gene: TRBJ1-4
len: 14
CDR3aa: AISESRDRANEKLF

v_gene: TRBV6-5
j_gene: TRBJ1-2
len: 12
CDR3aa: ASSYKSRDYGYT

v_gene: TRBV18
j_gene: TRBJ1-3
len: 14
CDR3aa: ASSPSAEGSGNTIY

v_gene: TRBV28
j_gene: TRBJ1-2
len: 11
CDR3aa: ASSTTQALGYT

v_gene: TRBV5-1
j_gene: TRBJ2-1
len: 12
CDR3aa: ASSFTSGWDEQF

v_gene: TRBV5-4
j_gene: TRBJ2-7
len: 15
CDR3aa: ASSFGGWGRATYEQY

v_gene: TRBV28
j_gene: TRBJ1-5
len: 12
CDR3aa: ASRYQGGNQPQH

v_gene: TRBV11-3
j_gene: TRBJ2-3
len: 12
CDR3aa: ASSLELVADTQY